Presented here are 8 T cell receptor beta chains from one specimen sequenced in a study of HIV-infected children after antiretroviral therapy interruption (dated by TCRdb to the late 2010s). To prepare the library, 3' RACE was applied. Sequenced using an Illumina MiSeq. TCR libraries were built from RNA using a 3' RACE protocol with unique molecular identifiers to correct PCR amplification bias. The public reads were reprocessed in TCRdb via fastp at Q25 and MiXCR, keeping in-frame beta chains. Here each entry gathers all rows of one CDR3 protein and keeps the most common genes and DNA. The sample table holds 4,000 to 4,500 distinct CDR3 sequences, of which approximately 4.6% were seen once. Of the sample, around 25% falls within the top ten clones. The treatment or condition label, as the study defines it: PENTA 11 planned treatment interruption arm or continuous ART arm. This material consisted of CD45RO+ CD8+ T cells from PBMCs, pooled from several time points, taken from a donor given antiretroviral therapy, either interrupted or continuous. The cell subset or site label of this sample denotes: memory CD8+ CD45RO+ CD45RA- T cells. Receptors originate from a pool of human donors with HIV.

This clonotype is categorized as medium-sized. This chain connects TRBV10-1 to TRBJ1-1, with D perhaps matching TRBD1 (5 bases). V was trimmed by 4 bases and J by 3 bases, leaving 15 bases between them. The length of the CDR3 is 15 residues. CDR1 is WNHNN and CDR2 is SYGVQD in the germline V gene (reference sequence). CDR3 sequence (DNA): TGCGCCAGCAGTGCTGGGGGGGGTATGGACACTGAAGCTTTCTTT. It is translated as CASSAGGGMDTEAFF.

The chain is built from TRBV10-3 and TRBJ1-4, with TRBD1 as a possible D gene (5 bases). The CDR3 is made up of 16 amino acids. Germline V gives CDR1 ENHRY, CDR2 SYGVKD. V was shortened by 11 bases and J by 6 bases, with 25 bases between the two germline ends. CDR3 in DNA: TGTGCCTCCGCTTTTTTGGGGGAACCCAATTATGAAAAACTGTTTTTT. This translates into CASAFLGEPNYEKLFF.

This clonotype was recorded many times. The chain combines TRBV6-1 with TRBJ1-1; D unresolved. CDR1 MNHNS and CDR2 SASEGT come from the germline V gene. CDR3 size: 13 residues. With 3 bases removed from V and 1 base from J, the gap between germline ends came to 6 bases. The CDR3 loop reads CASSDKWNTEAFF. The CDR3 coding sequence is TGTGCCAGCAGTGATAAGTGGAACACTGAAGCTTTCTTT.

This clonotype has ten or more counts. The gene calls are TRBV2 and TRBJ2-3, with unresolved D. The CDR3 runs 14 residues. With 9 bases removed from V and 0 bases from J, the gap between germline ends came to 13 bases. The germline CDR1 and CDR2 sequences are SNHLY and FYNNEI. CDR3: CASPRTVSTDTQYF. The CDR3 nucleotides read TGTGCCAGTCCCCGTACGGTCAGCACAGATACGCAGTATTTT.

Relative to its sample, this clonotype is medium-sized. V gene TRBV11-2 combines with J gene TRBJ2-1, with D hard to call. There are 12 residues in the CDR3. The germline V and J ends were trimmed by 1 base and 9 bases, with 7 bases remaining between them. CDR1 and CDR2 from the germline V gene are SGHAT and FQNNGV. CDR3 DNA: TGTGCCAGCAGCTTAGGAACGGTTGAGCAGTTCTTC. Translated, it gives CASSLGTVEQFF.

By sample share, this clonotype is medium-sized. This rearrangement joins TRBV27 to TRBJ2-2, with D possibly matching TRBD2 (5 bases). Germline lookup yields CDR1 MNHEY and CDR2 SMNVEV (reference sequence). V shed 3 bases and J shed 6 bases, with 11 bases lying between them. The CDR3 totals 14 residues. This CDR3 is CASSFLWTSGELFF. CDR3 nucleotide sequence: TGTGCCAGCAGTTTTTTATGGACTTCCGGGGAGCTGTTTTTT.

This clonotype was seen a single time. This sequence may be a read error, since a much larger clone differs from it by one base. The CDR3 DNA is TGCGCCAGCGGCCAAGATAGCGGATTGGCCACAGATACGCAGTATTTT. This sequence encodes CASGQDSGLATDTQYF. V gene TRBV4-1 combines with J gene TRBJ2-3; D possibly corresponds to TRBD2 (6 bases). Looked up from germline, CDR1 is MGHRA and CDR2 is YSYEKL. This CDR3 has 16 residues.

This clonotype was seen a handful of times. The V gene is TRBV5-1, the J gene TRBJ2-5; 9 bases agree with TRBD1. The CDR3 consists of 18 residues. V was clipped by 3 bases and J by 2 bases; unmatched bases: 14. From germline, CDR1 is SGHRS and CDR2 YFSETQ. The CDR3 is CASSWAPGQGSLQETQYF. The CDR3 DNA sequence: TGCGCCAGCAGCTGGGCCCCGGGACAGGGCAGTTTGCAAGAGACCCAGTACTTC.